One sample yielded the 21 T cell receptor beta chains listed below, sequenced in a study of neurological immune-mediated disorders. TCRdb processed the 5' RACE reads anew with MiXCR; each CDR3 protein has one entry. Among around 64,000 distinct CDR3 sequences, 2.5% to 4% were seen once, and the ten largest hold 4% to 6.5%. Source material: PBMCs. The receptors come from a woman in her fifties or sixties with multiple sclerosis.

This clonotype showed up many times. In DNA, the CDR3 is TGCAGTGCTAGAGACAGGGGTCGGGGGGCTTTCTTT. This sequence encodes CSARDRGRGAFF. The chain is built from TRBV20-1 and TRBJ1-1, with D possibly being TRBD1 (6 bases). The CDR3 runs 12 residues. Per germline, CDR1 DFQATT and CDR2 SNEGSKA (reference sequence). The ends were cut back, 0 bases at V and 11 bases at J, with 13 bases in the middle.

This clonotype was detected many times. The chain has TRBV6-2 or TRBV6-3 and TRBJ2-1, with 7 bases lining up with TRBD1. The CDR3 extends over 14 amino acids. Germline V gene lookup returns CDR1 MNHEY and CDR2 SVGEGT. The V and J ends lost 6 bases and 6 bases, in that order; junction bases with no gene match: 8. CDR3 sequence: CASSDREWRNEQFF. CDR3 DNA: TGTGCCAGCAGCGACAGGGAATGGCGCAATGAGCAGTTCTTC.

The V gene is TRBV24-1, the J gene TRBJ1-5, with 12 positions matching TRBD1. With 2 bases clipped from V and 7 bases from J, the junction kept 5 bases outside the gene matches. Germline V gene data show CDR1 as KGHDR and CDR2 as SFDVKD. This CDR3 is built from 16 residues. This chain's CDR3 is CATSDSGQGAEQPQHF. In DNA, the CDR3 is TGTGCCACCAGTGATTCGGGACAGGGGGCAGAACAGCCCCAGCATTTT.

This clonotype has at least ten counts. V gene TRBV7-2 combines with J gene TRBJ2-7, with a weak D call TRBD2 (5 bases). The CDR3 loop spans 13 amino acids. V was trimmed by 6 bases and J by 3 bases, leaving 12 bases between them. Germline-derived CDR1 and CDR2 are SGHTA and FQGNSA. CDR3: CASRIVGDYEQYF. DNA for the CDR3: TGTGCCAGCAGGATAGTCGGGGACTACGAGCAGTACTTC. The variable domain in full, completed from reference TRBV7-2 and TRBJ2-7, reads GAGVSQSPSNKVTEKGKDVELRCDPISGHTALYWYRQSLGQGLEFLIYFQGNSAPDKSGLPSDRFSAERTGGSVSTLTIQRTQQEDSAVYLCASRIVGDYEQYFGPGTRLTVT.

This clonotype was found many times. The gene calls are TRBV27 and TRBJ2-1; D unclear. V was pared by 6 bases and J by 4 bases, with 16 bases between. Germline CDR1 MNHEY, CDR2 SMNVEV (reference sequence). The CDR3 is 15 amino acids. The CDR3 loop reads CASRVGGPGYNEQFF. The CDR3 coding sequence is TGTGCCAGCAGGGTCGGTGGGCCGGGTTACAATGAGCAGTTCTTC.

This clonotype was observed many times. This chain connects TRBV7-6 to TRBJ1-4; D perhaps matches TRBD1 (6 bases). The CDR3 is 16 amino acids. The germline CDR1 and CDR2 sequences are SGHVS and FNYEAQ. V was shortened by 2 bases and J by 7 bases, with 17 bases between the two germline ends. The CDR3 nucleotides are TGTGCCAGCAGCTTAAACCAGGGACACGGGGTTGAAAAACTGTTTTTT. As protein: CASSLNQGHGVEKLFF.

Worth noting for this clonotype: The junction shows a germline mismatch at one end, possibly a read error. V gene TRBV4-1 combines with J gene TRBJ1-6; D ambiguous. The CDR3 is 14 residues long. Germline V CDR1 and CDR2: MGHRA, YSYEKL. CDR3 nucleotides: TGCGCCAGCAGCCAAGATAGGATCTATTCAACCCTCAACTTT. Protein: CASSQDRIYSTLNF.

This clonotype was picked up a small number of times. The gene calls are TRBV28 and TRBJ1-2; D not resolved. There are 10 residues in the CDR3. The V gene's germline CDR1 is MDHEN and CDR2 SYDVKM. Trimming stripped 8 bases from V and 8 bases from J, with 9 bases between. This chain's CDR3 is CASHGGGYTF. In nucleotides, the CDR3 is TGTGCCAGCCATGGAGGCGGCTACACCTTC.

This clonotype was observed at least ten times. As DNA, the CDR3 is TGCGCCAGCAGCCAAGATCGGCAAGCGGGGGGCCCAGATACGCAGTATTTT. Its translation is CASSQDRQAGGPDTQYF. The rearrangement links TRBV4-3 to TRBJ2-3, with 9 bases identical to TRBD2. The CDR3 covers 17 residues. Trimming took 0 bases from V and 4 from J; bases not matched to a gene: 8. Germline CDR1 reads LGHNA; CDR2 reads YSLEER.

In its sample, this clonotype was seen many times. V is TRBV9 and J is TRBJ2-2; D unresolved. Germline V gives CDR1 SGDLS, CDR2 YYNGEE. This CDR3 comprises 13 residues. V was cut by 7 bases and J by 4 bases, with 11 bases left in between. This CDR3 is CASSPMSTGELFF. CDR3 DNA: TGTGCCAGCTCCCCGATGAGCACCGGGGAGCTGTTTTTT.

This clonotype was found many times. This chain links TRBV14 with TRBJ2-2; D remains ambiguous. Trimming removed 3 bases at V and 3 bases at J, with 2 bases between. In germline, CDR1 is SGHDN, CDR2 FVKESK. This CDR3 spans 12 amino acids. CDR3 sequence reads: CASSHYTGELFF. The CDR3 DNA reads as TGTGCCAGCAGCCATTACACCGGGGAGCTGTTTTTT.

This clonotype showed up many times. The chain has TRBV18 and TRBJ1-2; no definite D call. V lost 4 bases, J lost 8 bases, and 14 bases lay in between. CDR1 and CDR2 (germline): KGHSH, LQKENI. CDR3 length: 13 amino acids. The CDR3 DNA reads as TGTGCCAGCTCACAGGCCAGCGAGGACGGCTACACCTTC. This encodes CASSQASEDGYTF.

This clonotype has a count of ten or more. The gene calls are TRBV5-1 and TRBJ2-3, with D possibly called TRBD1 or TRBD2 (6 bases each). The germline CDR1 and CDR2 sequences are SGHRS and YFSETQ. The CDR3 spans 15 residues. V lost 4 bases to trimming and J lost 6 bases, with 18 bases between them. The CDR3 DNA is TGCGCCAGCAGCCCCGGGACTGCTACAGGGGATACGCAGTATTTT. Encoded protein: CASSPGTATGDTQYF.

This clonotype was seen a single time. This chain connects TRBV18 to TRBJ2-7; 9 bases align to TRBD2. Germline V gives CDR1 KGHSH, CDR2 LQKENI. After removal of 2 bases from V and 3 bases from J, the junction contained 2 bases not matched to a gene. The CDR3 contains 14 residues. The CDR3 is CASSPSGRLYEQYF. The DNA for the CDR3 is TGTGCCAGCTCACCAAGCGGGAGGCTCTACGAGCAGTACTTC.

The sample holds many counts of this clonotype. The V gene is TRBV5-1, the J gene TRBJ2-7; 11 positions agree with TRBD1. Losses at the gene ends were 2 bases for V and 4 bases for J; bases not matched to a gene: 2. The length of the CDR3 is 14 residues. Germline V lookup: CDR1 SGHRS, CDR2 YFSETQ. The CDR3 sequence: CASSLGTGGYEQYF. CDR3 nucleotides: TGCGCCAGCAGCTTAGGGACAGGGGGTTACGAGCAGTACTTC.

This clonotype occurred many times. CDR3: CATSSERSEVWQNIQYF. The CDR3 DNA is TGTGCCACCAGCAGTGAAAGATCAGAGGTTTGGCAAAACATTCAGTACTTC. The chain couples TRBV15 to TRBJ2-4; D remains unclear. V was clipped by 3 bases and J by 5 bases, with 20 bases between them. CDR1 LNHNV and CDR2 YYDKDF come from the germline V gene (reference sequence). This CDR3 contains 17 residues.

V gene TRBV9 combines with J gene TRBJ1-3; the D is unclear. Per germline, CDR1 SGDLS and CDR2 YYNGEE. CDR3 length equals 14 residues. V was clipped by 1 base and J by 0 bases, with 5 bases between them. The DNA for the CDR3 is TGTGCCAGCAGCGTATGGCACTCTGGAAACACCATATATTTT. It codes for CASSVWHSGNTIYF.

This clonotype has ten or more counts. The chain combines TRBV20-1 with TRBJ1-4; tentatively, D is TRBD1 (6 bases). The CDR3 spans 15 residues. CDR1 and CDR2 from the germline V gene are DFQATT and SNEGSKA (reference sequence). Trimming shortened V by 2 bases and J by 8 bases, and 18 bases separated the two germline ends. The CDR3 sequence: CSARSTGWNGEKLFF. The CDR3 DNA reads as TGCAGTGCTAGAAGTACAGGGTGGAATGGGGAAAAACTGTTTTTT.

This clonotype was counted at least ten times. A much bigger clone sits one base away, suggesting this may be a read error. The rearrangement links TRBV7-2 to TRBJ2-3; D is undetermined. The ends were cut back, 5 bases at V and 4 bases at J, with 13 bases in the middle. Germline-derived CDR1 and CDR2 are SGHTA and FQGNSA. CDR3 size: 14 residues. The CDR3 nucleotides read TGTGCCAGCAGCCAACAACTTCAGGCAGATACGCAGTATTTT. Protein sequence: CASSQQLQADTQYF.

This chain connects TRBV20-1 to TRBJ2-6; 7 nucleotides agree with TRBD1. The germline gives CDR1 DFQATT, CDR2 SNEGSKA (reference sequence). With 5 bases clipped from V and 2 bases from J, the junction kept 6 bases outside the gene matches. CDR3 size: 15 residues. For the CDR3, the DNA is TGCAGTGCTGCTAACGACAGGGCTGGGGCCAACGTCCTGACTTTC. Translating it yields CSAANDRAGANVLTF.

This clonotype was picked up many times. This chain connects TRBV18 to TRBJ1-6; D might be TRBD1 (5 bases). This CDR3 region has 13 residues. The V end lost 4 bases, the J end lost 7 bases, and 8 bases lay between the germline ends. Germline values: CDR1 KGHSH, CDR2 LQKENI. In nucleotides, the CDR3 is TGTGCCAGCTCACAGGGGAGGAATTCACCCCTCCACTTT. Its protein product is CASSQGRNSPLHF.